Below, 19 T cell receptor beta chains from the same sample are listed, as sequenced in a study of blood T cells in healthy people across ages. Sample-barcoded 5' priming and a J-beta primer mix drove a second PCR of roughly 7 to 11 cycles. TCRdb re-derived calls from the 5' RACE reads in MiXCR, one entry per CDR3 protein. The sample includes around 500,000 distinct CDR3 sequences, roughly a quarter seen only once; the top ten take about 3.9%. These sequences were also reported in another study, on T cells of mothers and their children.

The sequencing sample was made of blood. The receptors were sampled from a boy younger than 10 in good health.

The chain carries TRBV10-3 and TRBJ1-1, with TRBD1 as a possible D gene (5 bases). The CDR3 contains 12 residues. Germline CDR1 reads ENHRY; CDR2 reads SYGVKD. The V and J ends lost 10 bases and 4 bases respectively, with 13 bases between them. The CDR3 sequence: CATLSGGTEAFF. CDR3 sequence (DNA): TGTGCCACCTTGAGTGGGGGCACTGAAGCTTTCTTT.

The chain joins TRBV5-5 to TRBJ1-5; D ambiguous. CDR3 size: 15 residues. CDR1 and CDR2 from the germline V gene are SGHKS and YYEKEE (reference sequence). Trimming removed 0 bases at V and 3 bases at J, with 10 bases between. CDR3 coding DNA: TGTGCCAGCAGCTTGGACGGCCTTTTCAATCAGCCCCAGCATTTT. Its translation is CASSLDGLFNQPQHF.

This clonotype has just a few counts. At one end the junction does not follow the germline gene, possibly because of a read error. Here the CDR3 reads CASSYLGYYF. Written as DNA, the CDR3 is TGTGCCAGCAGTTACCTCGGTTACTACTTT. The genes are TRBV6-2 or TRBV6-3 and TRBJ1-1; D remains unclear. This CDR3 has 10 amino acids. Germline V gene sequence: CDR1 MNHEY, CDR2 SVGEGT.

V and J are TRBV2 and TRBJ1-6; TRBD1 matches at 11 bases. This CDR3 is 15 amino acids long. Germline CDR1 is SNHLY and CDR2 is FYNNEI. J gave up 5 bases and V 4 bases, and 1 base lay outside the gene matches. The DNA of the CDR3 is TGTGCCAGCAGTGTGGGACAGGGGGATAATTCACCCCTCCACTTT. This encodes CASSVGQGDNSPLHF.

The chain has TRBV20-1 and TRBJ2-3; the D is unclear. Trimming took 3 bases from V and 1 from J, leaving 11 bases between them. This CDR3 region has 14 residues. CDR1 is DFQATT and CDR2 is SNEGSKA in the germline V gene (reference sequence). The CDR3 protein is CSARPSLGTDTQYF. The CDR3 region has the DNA TGCAGTGCTAGGCCCTCGTTGGGCACAGATACGCAGTATTTT.

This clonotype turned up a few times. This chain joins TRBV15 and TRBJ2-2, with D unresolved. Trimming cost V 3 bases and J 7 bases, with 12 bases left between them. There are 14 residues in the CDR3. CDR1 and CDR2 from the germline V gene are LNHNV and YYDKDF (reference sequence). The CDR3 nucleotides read TGTGCCACCAGCAGCGGTAGTTATTTCGGGGAGCTGTTTTTT. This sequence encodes CATSSGSYFGELFF.

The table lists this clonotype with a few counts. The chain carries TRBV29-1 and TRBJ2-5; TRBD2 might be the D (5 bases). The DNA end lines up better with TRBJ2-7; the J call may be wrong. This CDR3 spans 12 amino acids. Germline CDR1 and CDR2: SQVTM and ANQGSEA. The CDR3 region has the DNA TGCAGCGTTGAGGGAAGAGGGCGCGAGCAGTACTTC. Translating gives CSVEGRGREQYF.

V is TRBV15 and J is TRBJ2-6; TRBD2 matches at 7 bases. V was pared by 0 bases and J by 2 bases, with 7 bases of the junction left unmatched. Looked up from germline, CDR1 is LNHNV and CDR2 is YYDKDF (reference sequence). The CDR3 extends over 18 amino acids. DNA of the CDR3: TGTGCCACCAGCAGAGATCGAGCGGCGGGAGCTGGGGCCAACGTCCTGACTTTC. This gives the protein CATSRDRAAGAGANVLTF.

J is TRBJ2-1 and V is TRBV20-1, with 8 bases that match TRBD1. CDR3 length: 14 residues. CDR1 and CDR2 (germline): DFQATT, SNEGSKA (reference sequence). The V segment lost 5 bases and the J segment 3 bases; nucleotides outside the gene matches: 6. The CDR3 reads CSALDRVYYNEQFF. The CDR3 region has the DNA TGCAGTGCTCTGGACAGGGTCTACTACAATGAGCAGTTCTTC.

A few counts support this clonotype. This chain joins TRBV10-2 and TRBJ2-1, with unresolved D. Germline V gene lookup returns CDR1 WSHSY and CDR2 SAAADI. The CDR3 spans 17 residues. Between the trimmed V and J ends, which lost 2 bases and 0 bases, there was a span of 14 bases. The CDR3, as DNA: TGCGCCAGCAGTGAGGGGCGTGTGACGAGCTCCTACAATGAGCAGTTCTTC. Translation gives CASSEGRVTSSYNEQFF.

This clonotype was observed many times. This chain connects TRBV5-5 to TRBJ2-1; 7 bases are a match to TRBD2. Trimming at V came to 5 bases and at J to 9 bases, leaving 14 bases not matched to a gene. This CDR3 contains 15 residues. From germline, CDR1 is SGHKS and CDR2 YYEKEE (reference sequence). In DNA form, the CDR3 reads TGTGCCAGCAGATCCGGGACTATCCCCTCGTTTGAGCAGTTCTTC. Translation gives CASRSGTIPSFEQFF.

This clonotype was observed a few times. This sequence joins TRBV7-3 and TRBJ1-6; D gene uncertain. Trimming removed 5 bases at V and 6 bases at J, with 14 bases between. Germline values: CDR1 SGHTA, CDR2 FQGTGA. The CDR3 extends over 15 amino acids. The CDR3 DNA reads TGTGCCAGCAGCGCGCTCGGTGCGTTTAATTCACCCCTCCACTTT. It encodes CASSALGAFNSPLHF.

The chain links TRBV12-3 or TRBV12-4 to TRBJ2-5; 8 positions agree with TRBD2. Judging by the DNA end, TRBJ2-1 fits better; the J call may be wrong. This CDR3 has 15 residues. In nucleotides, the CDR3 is TGTGCCAGCAGTTTTTGGTCTAGCGGGTACAATGAGCAGTTCTTC. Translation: CASSFWSSGYNEQFF.

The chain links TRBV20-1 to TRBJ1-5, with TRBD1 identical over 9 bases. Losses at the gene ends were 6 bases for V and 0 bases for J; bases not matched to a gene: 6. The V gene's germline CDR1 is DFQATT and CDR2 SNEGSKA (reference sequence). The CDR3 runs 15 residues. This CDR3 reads CSARTGEYSNQPQHF. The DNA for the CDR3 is TGCAGTGCGCGGACAGGGGAATATAGCAATCAGCCCCAGCATTTT.

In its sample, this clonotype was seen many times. CDR3 sequence reads: CSAEDPLAKNIQYF. The CDR3, as DNA: TGCAGTGCAGAGGATCCACTAGCCAAAAACATTCAGTACTTC. The V gene is TRBV20-1, the J gene TRBJ2-4; D ambiguous. Trimming left V 6 bases short and J 0 bases short, with 12 bases between. The CDR3 is 14 residues long. CDR1 and CDR2 (germline): DFQATT, SNEGSKA (reference sequence).

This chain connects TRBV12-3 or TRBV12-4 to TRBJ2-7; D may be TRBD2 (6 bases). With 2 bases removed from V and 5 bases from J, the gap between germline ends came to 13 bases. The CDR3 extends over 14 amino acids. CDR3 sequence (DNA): TGTGCCAGCAGTTTATGGGAGGATCCCCACGAGCAGTACTTC. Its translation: CASSLWEDPHEQYF.

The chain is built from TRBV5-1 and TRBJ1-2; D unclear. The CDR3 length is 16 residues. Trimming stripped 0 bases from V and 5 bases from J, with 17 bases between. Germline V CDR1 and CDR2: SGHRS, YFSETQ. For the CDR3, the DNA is TGCGCCAGCAGCTTGGGTCGAGGCAGGTGGATATATGGCTACACCTTC. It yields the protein CASSLGRGRWIYGYTF. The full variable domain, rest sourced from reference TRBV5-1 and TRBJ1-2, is KAGVTQTPRYLIKTRGQQVTLSCSPISGHRSVSWYQQTPGQGLQFLFEYFSETQRNKGNFPGRFSGRQFSNSRSEMNVSTLELGDSALYLCASSLGRGRWIYGYTFGSGTRLTVV.

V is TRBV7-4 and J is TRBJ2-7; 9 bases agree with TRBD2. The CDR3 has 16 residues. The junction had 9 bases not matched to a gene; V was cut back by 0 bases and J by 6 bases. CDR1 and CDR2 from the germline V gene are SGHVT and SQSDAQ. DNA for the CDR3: TGTGCCAGCAGCTTAGCGGGGTTTAGCGGGGGAGTCGAGCAGTACTTC. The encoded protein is CASSLAGFSGGVEQYF.

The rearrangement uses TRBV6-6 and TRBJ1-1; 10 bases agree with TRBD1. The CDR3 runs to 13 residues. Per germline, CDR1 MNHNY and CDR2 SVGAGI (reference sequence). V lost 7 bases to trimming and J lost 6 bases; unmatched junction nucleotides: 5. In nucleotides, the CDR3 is TGTGCCAGCAAGGACAGGGGGTTCGCTGAAGCTTTCTTT. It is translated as CASKDRGFAEAFF.